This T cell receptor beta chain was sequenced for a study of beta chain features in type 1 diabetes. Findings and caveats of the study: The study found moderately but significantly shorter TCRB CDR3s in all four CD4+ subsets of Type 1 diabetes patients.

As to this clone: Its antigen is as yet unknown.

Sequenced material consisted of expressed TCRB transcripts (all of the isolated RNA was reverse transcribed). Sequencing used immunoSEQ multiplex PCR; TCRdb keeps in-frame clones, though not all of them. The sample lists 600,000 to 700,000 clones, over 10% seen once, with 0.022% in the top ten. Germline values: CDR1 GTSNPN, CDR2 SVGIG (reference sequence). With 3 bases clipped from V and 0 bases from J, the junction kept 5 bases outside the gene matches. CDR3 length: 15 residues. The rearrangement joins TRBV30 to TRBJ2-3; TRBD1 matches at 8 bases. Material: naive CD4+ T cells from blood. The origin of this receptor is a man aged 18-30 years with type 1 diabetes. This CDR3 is CAWSAGQVSTDTQYF. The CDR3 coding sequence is TGTGCCTGGAGCGCGGGACAGGTTAGCACAGATACGCAGTATTTT.